Listed below are T cell receptor beta chains from one sample, sequenced in a study of blood T cell repertoires in COVID-19. The repertoire was sequenced with immunoSEQ multiplex PCR; TCRdb's copy has only in-frame clones and lacks some. This sample has some 260,000 clones, with approximately 86% found just once. Sequencing was done on a sample of peripheral blood. The receptors derive from a woman at least 80 years old with active or convalescent COVID-19. Both conserved end residues are part of each CDR3. Fields, in order: D gene, clone size, CDR3 length, J gene, V gene, CDR3 protein, CDR3 DNA. A D gene is named only where the DNA matches it firmly. Size is stated for part of the rows, as once, few or many counts, or as a class when the clone is expanded.

D gene: NA; clone size: NA; CDR3 length: 14; J gene: TRBJ2-5; V gene: TRBV5-1; CDR3 protein: CASSRARGEETQYF; CDR3 DNA: TGCGCCAGCAGCCGGGCCAGGGGCGAAGAGACCCAGTACTTC
D gene: NA; clone size: NA; CDR3 length: 11; J gene: TRBJ1-2; V gene: TRBV20-1; CDR3 protein: CSASFEDGYTF; CDR3 DNA: TGCAGTGCTAGTTTCGAGGATGGCTACACCTTC
D gene: TRBD1; clone size: NA; CDR3 length: 19; J gene: TRBJ2-1; V gene: TRBV18; CDR3 protein: CASSPPETGPGNSYNEQFF; CDR3 DNA: TGTGCCAGCTCACCACCGGAGACAGGGCCCGGAAACTCCTACAATGAGCAGTTCTTC
D gene: TRBD1; clone size: once; CDR3 length: 16; J gene: TRBJ1-2; V gene: TRBV5-1; CDR3 protein: CASSLGRGVQNYGYTF; CDR3 DNA: TGCGCCAGCAGCTTGGGCAGGGGGGTACAAAACTATGGCTACACCTTC
D gene: TRBD1; clone size: once; CDR3 length: 16; J gene: TRBJ1-6; V gene: TRBV6-6; CDR3 protein: CASSYEGASYNSPLHF; CDR3 DNA: TGTGCCAGCAGTTATGAGGGGGCGTCTTATAATTCACCCCTCCACTTT
D gene: NA; clone size: NA; CDR3 length: 16; J gene: TRBJ2-1; V gene: TRBV7-9; CDR3 protein: CASSHLGSAGYNEQFF; CDR3 DNA: TGTGCCAGCAGCCACCTAGGGAGCGCTGGCTACAATGAGCAGTTCTTC
D gene: NA; clone size: NA; CDR3 length: 14; J gene: TRBJ1-1; V gene: TRBV19; CDR3 protein: CASSIGQVNTEAFF; CDR3 DNA: TGTGCCAGTAGTATAGGACAGGTTAACACTGAAGCTTTCTTT
D gene: TRBD2; clone size: NA; CDR3 length: 14; J gene: TRBJ2-5; V gene: TRBV30; CDR3 protein: CAWGKGLAQETQYF; CDR3 DNA: TGTGCCTGGGGAAAAGGACTAGCCCAAGAGACCCAGTACTTC
D gene: NA; clone size: NA; CDR3 length: 12; J gene: TRBJ1-2; V gene: TRBV12-3/TRBV12-4; CDR3 protein: CASSFREGGYTF; CDR3 DNA: TGTGCCAGCAGTTTCCGGGAAGGTGGCTACACCTTC
D gene: NA; clone size: NA; CDR3 length: 13; J gene: TRBJ1-5; V gene: TRBV29-1; CDR3 protein: CSASGSSNQPQHF; CDR3 DNA: TGCAGCGCTTCAGGTAGTAGCAATCAGCCCCAGCATTTT
D gene: NA; clone size: NA; CDR3 length: 17; J gene: TRBJ1-3; V gene: TRBV7-8; CDR3 protein: CASSSVFQGQLANTIYF; CDR3 DNA: TGTGCCAGCAGCTCCGTGTTCCAGGGTCAATTGGCCAACACCATATATTTT
D gene: NA; clone size: NA; CDR3 length: 15; J gene: TRBJ1-1; V gene: TRBV4-1; CDR3 protein: CASSLRTGGSTEAFF; CDR3 DNA: TGCGCCAGCAGCTTAAGAACAGGCGGGAGCACTGAAGCTTTCTTT
D gene: NA; clone size: NA; CDR3 length: 13; J gene: TRBJ2-5; V gene: TRBV11-2; CDR3 protein: CASSHRSPETQYF; CDR3 DNA: TGTGCCAGCAGCCACCGGTCTCCGGAGACCCAGTACTTC
D gene: NA; clone size: NA; CDR3 length: 15; J gene: TRBJ1-6; V gene: TRBV6-5; CDR3 protein: CASTPWSSYNSPLHF; CDR3 DNA: TGTGCCAGCACCCCGTGGAGCTCCTATAATTCACCCCTCCACTTT
D gene: TRBD2; clone size: NA; CDR3 length: 15; J gene: TRBJ2-5; V gene: TRBV25-1; CDR3 protein: CASSRLAGGVETQYF; CDR3 DNA: TGTGCCAGCAGTAGGCTAGCGGGGGGGGTAGAGACCCAGTACTTC
D gene: NA; clone size: NA; CDR3 length: 16; J gene: TRBJ1-1; V gene: TRBV4-1; CDR3 protein: CASSQEARLMNTEAFF; CDR3 DNA: TGCGCCAGCAGCCAAGAGGCTCGCCTTATGAACACTGAAGCTTTCTTT
D gene: NA; clone size: few; CDR3 length: 12; J gene: TRBJ1-1; V gene: TRBV28; CDR3 protein: CASIGQNTEAFF; CDR3 DNA: TGTGCCAGCATAGGACAGAACACTGAAGCTTTCTTT